Listed below are T cell receptor beta chains from one sample, sequenced in a study of blood T cell repertoires in COVID-19. Profiled with immunoSEQ multiplex PCR; TCRdb holds only in-frame clones, not every one. In the table there are 95,000 or so clones, less than 85% of which are singletons. Sequenced: peripheral blood. These TCRs come from a woman at least 80 years old with active or convalescent COVID-19. Each CDR3 is given with its conserved first and last residue. The order of the fields is V gene, clone size, D gene, J gene, CDR3 protein, CDR3 DNA. The D gene is left open where the match is weak. Clone sizes are given selectively: once, few, many, or a class where the clone is expanded.

TRBV19	.	TRBD1	TRBJ2-2	CASRTGTGEAGELFF	TGTGCCAGTAGGACCGGGACAGGGGAGGCCGGGGAGCTGTTTTTT
TRBV2	.	TRBD2	TRBJ2-2	CASSSTLAENTGELFF	TGTGCCAGCAGTTCCACACTAGCGGAAAACACCGGGGAGCTGTTTTTT
TRBV4-1	.	TRBD2	TRBJ2-1	CASSQVGLGYNEQFF	TGCGCCAGCAGCCAAGTCGGACTAGGCTACAATGAGCAGTTCTTC
TRBV29-1	.	TRBD1	TRBJ2-2	CSVVTGATAGELFF	TGCAGCGTTGTTACAGGGGCGACTGCCGGGGAGCTGTTTTTT
TRBV6-6	.	.	TRBJ1-1	CASSYGAANTEAFF	TGTGCCAGCAGTTACGGGGCGGCGAACACTGAAGCTTTCTTT
TRBV19	.	TRBD1	TRBJ1-1	CASSSSHGGTGPPEAFF	TGTGCCAGTAGCTCATCCCATGGCGGGACAGGCCCACCTGAAGCTTTCTTT
TRBV29-1	.	TRBD1	TRBJ1-1	CSVRTGQRTEAFF	TGCAGCGTTAGGACAGGGCAGCGGACTGAAGCTTTCTTT
TRBV24-1	few	TRBD1	TRBJ1-5	CATRGTDNQPQHF	TGTGCCACCCGTGGGACAGATAATCAGCCCCAGCATTTT
TRBV19	.	.	TRBJ1-2	CASSIEHSYGYTF	TGTGCCAGTAGTATCGAACATTCCTATGGCTACACCTTC
TRBV29-1	.	TRBD1	TRBJ1-1	CSVVRGLNTEAFF	TGCAGCGTGGTAAGGGGGCTGAACACTGAAGCTTTCTTT
TRBV21-1	few	.	TRBJ2-3	CARPGRKGDTQYF	TGTGCCAGGCCCGGGAGGAAAGGGGATACGCAGTATTTT
TRBV5-6	.	.	TRBJ2-4	CASSLTGLAKNIQYF	TGTGCCAGCAGCTTGACAGGGTTAGCCAAAAACATTCAGTACTTC
TRBV6-5	.	TRBD1	TRBJ1-1	CASIGQGWTEAFF	TGTGCCAGCATTGGACAGGGGTGGACTGAAGCTTTCTTT
TRBV3-1/TRBV3-2	once	.	TRBJ2-6	CASSQGGDGANVLTF	TGTGCCAGCAGCCAAGGGGGGGATGGGGCCAACGTCCTGACTTTC
TRBV9	.	TRBD1	TRBJ1-6	CASSLWTGNSPLHF	TGTGCCAGCAGTTTATGGACAGGGAATTCACCCCTCCACTTT
TRBV29-1	.	TRBD2	TRBJ2-3	CSVRTSGPTDTQYF	TGCAGCGTTCGTACTAGCGGGCCCACAGATACGCAGTATTTT
TRBV19	few	TRBD1	TRBJ2-6	CASTPGTGGAGANVLTF	TGTGCCAGTACGCCCGGGACAGGGGGAGCTGGGGCCAACGTCCTGACTTTC
TRBV7-2	.	.	TRBJ1-2	CASSLAGLLNGYTF	TGTGCCAGCAGCTTAGCGGGACTCTTGAATGGCTACACCTTC
TRBV9	once	.	TRBJ2-1	CASSVRNEQFF	TGTGCCAGCAGCGTTCGCAATGAGCAGTTCTTC
TRBV4-2	.	.	TRBJ2-2	CASSQASEVGELFF	TGTGCCAGCAGCCAGGCTAGCGAGGTCGGGGAGCTGTTTTTT
TRBV7-8	.	.	TRBJ2-7	CASSSDREGEQYF	TGTGCCAGCAGCTCGGACAGGGAGGGCGAGCAGTACTTC
TRBV5-1	.	.	TRBJ2-1	CASSSQGGEQFF	TGTGCCAGCAGCTCCCAGGGGGGTGAGCAGTTCTTC
TRBV2	.	.	TRBJ1-2	CASSDGYGGGGYTF	TGTGCCAGCAGTGATGGGTACGGGGGTGGCGGCTACACCTTC
TRBV19	.	.	TRBJ1-2	CASSLRSYGYTF	TGTGCCAGTAGTCTCAGGTCCTATGGCTACACCTTC
TRBV9	.	.	TRBJ2-7	CASSSQVYSYEQYF	TGTGCCAGCAGCTCACAGGTCTACTCCTACGAGCAGTACTTC
TRBV2	.	TRBD2	TRBJ2-1	CASRRTSGEAYNEQFF	TGTGCCAGCAGACGGACTAGCGGAGAGGCCTACAATGAGCAGTTCTTC
TRBV7-6	.	.	TRBJ2-3	CASSSPAGLREDTQYF	TGTGCCAGCAGCTCACCAGCGGGCCTGAGGGAAGATACGCAGTATTTT
TRBV19	.	.	TRBJ1-5	CASSMIPSSNQPQHF	TGTGCCAGTAGTATGATTCCCAGTAGCAATCAGCCCCAGCATTTT
TRBV12-3/TRBV12-4	once	.	TRBJ2-5	CASSPGFETQYF	TGTGCCAGCAGTCCAGGGTTTGAGACCCAGTACTTC
TRBV28	few	TRBD1	TRBJ2-6	CASSSDRGRGSGANVLTF	TGTGCCAGCAGTTCGGACAGGGGACGGGGCTCTGGGGCCAACGTCCTGACTTTC
TRBV7-9	.	TRBD1	TRBJ1-5	CASSLTGVSNQPQHF	TGTGCCAGCAGCTTAACAGGGGTAAGCAATCAGCCCCAGCATTTT
TRBV6-6	many	TRBD1	TRBJ1-5	CASRDPTGVRQPQHF	TGTGCCAGCAGGGACCCGACAGGGGTTCGACAGCCCCAGCATTTT
TRBV29-1	.	.	TRBJ1-2	CSVEHREGVYTF	TGCAGCGTTGAACACAGGGAGGGCGTCTACACCTTC
TRBV9	.	TRBD2	TRBJ2-2	CASSPNPWTSGSGNTGELFF	TGTGCCAGCAGCCCGAACCCCTGGACTAGCGGGAGTGGGAACACCGGGGAGCTGTTTTTT
TRBV19	.	.	TRBJ1-2	CASSILGSYGYTF	TGTGCCAGTAGTATTCTGGGGAGCTATGGCTACACCTTC
TRBV19	.	TRBD2	TRBJ2-6	CASTRIIGLAGGGGANVLTF	TGTGCCAGTACCCGTATTATCGGACTAGCGGGAGGGGGAGGGGCCAACGTCCTGACTTTC
TRBV7-2	.	.	TRBJ1-1	CASSLRGGTEAFF	TGTGCCAGCAGCTTAAGGGGGGGCACTGAAGCTTTCTTT
TRBV28	.	TRBD1	TRBJ1-2	CASSSSRQGQGYTF	TGTGCCAGCAGTTCAAGTCGACAGGGTCAAGGCTACACCTTC
TRBV2	.	.	TRBJ1-3	CASSPELGNTIYF	TGTGCCAGCAGCCCGGAGCTGGGAAACACCATATATTTT
TRBV19	.	.	TRBJ1-2	CASSVVPTGVYGYTF	TGTGCCAGTAGTGTTGTACCGACAGGAGTATATGGCTACACCTTC
TRBV19	.	TRBD1	TRBJ1-2	CASSPLQGAYGYTF	TGTGCCAGTAGCCCGTTACAGGGGGCATATGGCTACACCTTC
TRBV9	.	.	TRBJ1-2	CASSVDQGNYGYTF	TGTGCCAGCAGCGTAGACCAGGGGAACTATGGCTACACCTTC
TRBV18	.	.	TRBJ2-5	CASSPPGQTRETQYF	TGTGCCAGCTCACCACCGGGACAAACCAGGGAGACCCAGTACTTC
TRBV10-2	.	TRBD1	TRBJ2-7	CASSEQGAYEQYF	TGCGCCAGCAGTGAACAGGGGGCCTACGAGCAGTACTTC
TRBV27	.	.	TRBJ1-4	CASSLGRAEKLFF	TGTGCCAGCAGTTTGGGCAGGGCTGAAAAACTGTTTTTT
TRBV28	.	TRBD2	TRBJ2-3	CASSPTSGYTDTQYF	TGTGCCAGCAGTCCTACTAGCGGGTACACAGATACGCAGTATTTT
TRBV6-1	.	.	TRBJ2-1	CASSEALGDSGNEQFF	TGTGCCAGCAGTGAAGCGCTCGGGGATTCGGGAAATGAGCAGTTCTTC
TRBV7-8	.	TRBD1	TRBJ2-7	CASSRQGTLIYEQYF	TGTGCCAGCAGCCGACAGGGGACGCTTATCTACGAGCAGTACTTC
TRBV2	.	.	TRBJ1-2	CASSVEPPSGYTF	TGTGCCAGCAGTGTTGAACCTCCGAGTGGCTACACCTTC
TRBV4-3	.	.	TRBJ2-5	CASSRQVQETQYF	TGCGCCAGCAGCCGTCAGGTCCAAGAGACCCAGTACTTC
TRBV9	.	TRBD2	TRBJ2-1	CASSVATSGLSYNEQFF	TGTGCCAGCAGCGTAGCGACTAGCGGGCTCTCCTACAATGAGCAGTTCTTC
TRBV6-2/TRBV6-3	.	.	TRBJ1-2	CASSYSKPPHGYTF	TGTGCCAGCAGTTACTCGAAGCCGCCCCATGGCTACACCTTC
TRBV5-1	.	TRBD2	TRBJ2-7	CASSPWAGGNLQYF	TGCGCCAGCAGCCCCTGGGCGGGAGGAAACCTGCAGTACTTC
TRBV11-2	.	.	TRBJ2-3	CASSRPLRGTDTQYF	TGTGCCAGCAGCCGACCGCTCCGGGGCACAGATACGCAGTATTTT